Sequencing of this TCR beta chain was carried out in a study of response to subunit inactivated influenza vaccine. TCRdb re-called the RT-PCR reads with MiXCR, one entry per CDR3 protein. The sample contains about 520,000 distinct CDR3 sequences, approximately 24% of which appear only once. Germline V gene data show CDR1 as GTSNPN and CDR2 as SVGIG (reference sequence). This CDR3 has 14 residues. Trimming left V 8 bases short and J 2 bases short, with 19 bases between. Study conclusions and caveats: There was a suggestion from the authors that each seasonal influenza vaccination recruits few new T cells.

Concerning this clonotype: Its antigen is still unknown.

The origin of this receptor is a man aged 50 to 60 who received an inactivated influenza vaccine. This sample comprised CD4+ T cells sorted from PBMCs, obtained more than 4 days after vaccination. The J gene is TRBJ2-7, the V gene TRBV30; the D gene is possibly TRBD1 (6 bases). The CDR3 nucleotides are TGTGCCAGCGGCCCCTTGGACAGTACCTACGAGCAGTACTTC. This encodes CASGPLDSTYEQYF.